Below are 8 T cell receptor beta chains sequenced from a single sample in a study of glioma-infiltrating T cells. The iRepertoire nested amplicon-rescue multiplex PCR amplified TCR alpha and beta CDR3s from RNA. TCRdb passed the multiplex PCR reads through MiXCR, listing each CDR3 protein once. The table has more than 350,000 distinct CDR3 sequences, around 45% seen once. Material: glioma tissue, nonneoplastic brain tissue, or PBMCs (not recorded which). Receptor source: a human donor with low-grade glioma or glioblastoma, undergoing nonglioma brain surgery, or in good health (not recorded which).

Points on this clonotype: The junction does not match germline at one end; this may be a read error. J is TRBJ1-5 and V is TRBV6-2 or TRBV6-3; D possibly corresponds to TRBD1 (6 bases). Germline V CDR1 and CDR2: MNHEY, SVGEGT. This CDR3 region has 13 residues. CDR3 in DNA: TGTGCCAGCAGACAGAGGGACAATCAGCCCAAGCATTTT. As protein: CASRQRDNQPKHF.

Comments on this clonotype: A much bigger clone sits one base away, suggesting this may be a read error. The rearrangement uses TRBV6-5 and TRBJ2-1; D ambiguous. CDR3 length: 15 residues. Looked up from germline, CDR1 is MNHEY and CDR2 is SVGAGI. The CDR3 is CASSYAPSSYNEQLF. The CDR3 DNA reads as TGTGCCAGCAGTTATGCACCGAGCTCCTACAATGAGCAGCTCTTC.

To note about this clonotype: A much larger clone differs from this one at a single base, so this may be a read error. The chain is built from TRBV20-1 and TRBJ1-5; no clear D gene. Germline assignment: CDR1 DFQATT and CDR2 SNEGSKA (reference sequence). This CDR3 is 15 amino acids long. V gave up 5 bases and J gave up 2 bases, with 16 bases separating them. The chain's CDR3 is CSAGFNFLGNQPQHF. The CDR3 region has the DNA TGCAGTGCTGGTTTCAACTTTTTAGGCAATCAGCCCCAGCATTTT.

This clonotype has just one count. This may be a read error: a much more frequent sequence differs by one nucleotide. V gene TRBV15 combines with J gene TRBJ2-7; D remains unclear. V lost 0 bases to trimming and J lost 6 bases, with 12 bases between them. The germline V gene has CDR1 LNHNV and CDR2 YYDKDF (reference sequence). The CDR3 runs to 14 residues. CDR3 DNA sequence: TGTGCCACCAGCAGAGATAGTGATGCAGGCGAGCAGTACTTC. Protein product: CATSRDSDAGEQYF.

At least ten counts were recorded for this clonotype. This rearrangement joins TRBV20-1 to TRBJ1-1; 10 bases agree with TRBD1. The CDR3 loop spans 12 amino acids. The germline CDR1 and CDR2 sequences are DFQATT and SNEGSKA (reference sequence). With 6 bases clipped from V and 11 bases from J, the junction kept 9 bases outside the gene matches. CDR3 sequence reads: CSAPTGGVVAFF. CDR3 nucleotides: TGCAGTGCGCCGACAGGGGGCGTCGTGGCTTTCTTT.

About this clonotype itself: A single base separates this from a much larger clone, so it may be a read error. The rearrangement joins TRBV7-9 to TRBJ1-1, with D unclear. This CDR3 has 14 residues. The germline V gene has CDR1 SEHNR and CDR2 FQNEAQ (reference sequence). Trimming left V 2 bases short and J 1 base short, with 8 bases between. The CDR3 sequence: CASSLHPKNTEAFF. The CDR3 region has the DNA TGTGCCAGCAGCTTACACCCGAAGAACACTGAAGCTTTCTTT.

V gene TRBV11-2 combines with J gene TRBJ2-5, with a tentative D call TRBD1 (6 bases). The CDR3 sequence is 16 residues long. Deletions cut 5 bases from V and 2 bases from J, with 18 bases between. Germline assignment: CDR1 SGHAT and CDR2 FQNNGV. CDR3 loop: CASSPGTGNYQETQYF. The CDR3 DNA is TGTGCCAGCAGCCCCGGCACAGGGAACTATCAAGAGACCCAGTACTTC.

As concerns this clonotype: A read error may explain this, as a much larger clone is one base away. The chain combines TRBV20-1 with TRBJ2-7; 7 positions match TRBD1. This CDR3 is 13 amino acids long. Germline assignment: CDR1 DFQATT and CDR2 SNEGSKA (reference sequence). V lost 4 bases, J lost 3 bases, and 6 bases stayed unmatched. The CDR3 sequence: CSANQGVFYEQYF. For the CDR3, the DNA is TGCAGTGCTAACCAGGGGGTGTTCTACGAGCAGTACTTC.